This TCR beta chain was recorded in a study of spatial heterogeneity in lung cancer. As for time point: sample taken at primary tumor resection. Whole RNA was taken from tumor, nontumor lung or frozen PBMC; it was then sequenced unsorted. A unique molecular identifier was attached to every TCR cDNA molecule. TCRdb used MiXCR to reprocess the 5' RACE reads, holding one entry per CDR3 protein. This table holds a few thousand distinct CDR3 sequences, roughly 12% found once. The CDR3 is 15 residues long. V lost 5 bases and J 4 bases, leaving 17 bases between the germline ends. Germline V gene data show CDR1 as SGHTA and CDR2 as FQGNSA. By proportion, this clonotype is large. The antigen is not known. Regarding the study as a whole: In tumors, expanded intratumoral alpha and beta TCR counts tracked mutation counts. Expanded TCRs classified as ubiquitous or regional were counted, and these counts tracked ubiquitous and regional nonsynonymous mutations, respectively.

The receptor's source is a female donor with early-stage non-small cell lung cancer. The material was lung tumor tissue, obtained at surgery. The V and J genes are TRBV7-2 and TRBJ1-1; D might be TRBD1 (5 bases). The CDR3 spells CASSPHGGGRTEAFF. The CDR3 region has the DNA TGTGCCAGCAGCCCCCATGGGGGAGGGCGCACTGAAGCTTTCTTT.